This TCR beta chain was observed in a study of blood T cell repertoires in COVID-19. Study-wide background: T cells, B-cell-depleted T cells, or PBMCs supplied cDNA or gDNA.

The V gene's germline CDR1 is MNHEY and CDR2 SVGAGI. With 2 bases removed from V and 8 bases from J, the gap between germline ends came to 12 bases. This CDR3 contains 13 residues. Clinical history reported by participants formed the basis on which cohorts were assigned. TCRdb keeps only in-frame clones here, not all; method: immunoSEQ multiplex PCR. The profile shows under 300,000 clones, over 75% of them singletons. The sample taken for sequencing was PBMCs or T cells enriched from blood (not recorded which). The gene calls are TRBV6-5 and TRBJ1-2; TRBD1 is a possible D gene (6 bases). This TCR was recovered from a woman aged 35 to 49 who had been exposed to COVID-19. The CDR3 reads CASSYITGFGYTF. DNA of the CDR3: TGTGCCAGCAGTTACATTACAGGGTTCGGCTACACCTTC.